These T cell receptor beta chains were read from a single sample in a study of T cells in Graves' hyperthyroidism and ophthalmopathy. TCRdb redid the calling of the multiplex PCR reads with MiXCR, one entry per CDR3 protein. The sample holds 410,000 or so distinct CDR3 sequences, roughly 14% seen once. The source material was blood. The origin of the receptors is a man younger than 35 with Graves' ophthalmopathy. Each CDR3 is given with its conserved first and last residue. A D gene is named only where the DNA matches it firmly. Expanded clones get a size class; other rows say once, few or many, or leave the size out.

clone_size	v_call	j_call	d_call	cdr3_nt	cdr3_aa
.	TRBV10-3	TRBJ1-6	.	TGTGCCATCTCATCGACAGAAAATTCACCCCTCCACTTT	CAISSTENSPLHF
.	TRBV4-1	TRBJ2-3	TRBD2	TGCGCCAGCAGCCAAGATTTAACGGGAGGGTTCGCAGATACGCAGTATTTT	CASSQDLTGGFADTQYF
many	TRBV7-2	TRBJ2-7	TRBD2	TGTGCCAGCAGCACTCTAGCGGGGGGGCTCGAGCAGTACTTC	CASSTLAGGLEQYF
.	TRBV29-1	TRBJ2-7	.	TGCAGCGTACGGAGTCTTTATTCCTACGAGCAGTACTTC	CSVRSLYSYEQYF
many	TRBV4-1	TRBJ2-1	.	TGCGCCAGCAGCCAAGAAGGGACGGAGCAGTTCTTC	CASSQEGTEQFF
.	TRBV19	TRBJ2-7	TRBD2	TGTGCCAGTAGTATATCCGGACTAGCGGCGTTTTACGAGCAGTACTTC	CASSISGLAAFYEQYF
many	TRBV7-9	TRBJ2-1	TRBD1	TGTGCCAGCAGCTGGGGACAGGGGGAGTTCTTC	CASSWGQGEFF
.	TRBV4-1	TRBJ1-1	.	TGCGCCAGCAGCCACCTGGCCCGTAAAGAAGGGAGATTAACTGAAGCTTTCTTT	CASSHLARKEGRLTEAFF
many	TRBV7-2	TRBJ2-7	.	TGTGCCAGCAGCTCAGTGGGACTTTACGAGCAGTACTTC	CASSSVGLYEQYF
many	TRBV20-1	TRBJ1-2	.	TGCAGTGCTAGAGATTGGCGGCGCGGGTCCCTCTATGGCTACACCTTC	CSARDWRRGSLYGYTF
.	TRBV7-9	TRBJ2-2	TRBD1	TGTGCCAGCAGCTTAGGACAGGGGGCGATCGGGGAGCTGTTTTTT	CASSLGQGAIGELFF
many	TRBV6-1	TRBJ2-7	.	TGTGCCAGCAAACTAAGACGGGACGGAACCTACGAGCAGTACTTC	CASKLRRDGTYEQYF
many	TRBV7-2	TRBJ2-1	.	TGTGCCAGCAGCTCTGAGGGGGGCAGCTCCTACAATGAGCAGTTCTTC	CASSSEGGSSYNEQFF
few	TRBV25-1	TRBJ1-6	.	TGTGCCAGCAGTGAATATCTGAGCAAGGCACCCCTCCACTTT	CASSEYLSKAPLHF
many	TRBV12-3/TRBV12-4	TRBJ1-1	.	TGTGCCAGCAGCCGAAGATTGGGTAGCGCTGAAGCTTTCTTT	CASSRRLGSAEAFF
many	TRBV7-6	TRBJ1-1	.	TGTGCCAGCAGCCCACACCCTAACAGGGCGGGCGACACTGGAGCTTTCTTT	CASSPHPNRAGDTGAFF
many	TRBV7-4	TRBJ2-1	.	TGTGCCAGCAGCCGGACAGCCTACTACAATGAGCAGTTCTTC	CASSRTAYYNEQFF
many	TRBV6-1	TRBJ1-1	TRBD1	TGTGCCAGCAGCACCGGACAGGGATGGACTGAAGCTTTCTTT	CASSTGQGWTEAFF
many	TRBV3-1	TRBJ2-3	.	TGTGCCAGCAGCCAAGGGCGCGGCACAGATACGCAGTATTTT	CASSQGRGTDTQYF
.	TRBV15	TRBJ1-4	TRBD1	TGTGCCACCAGCAGAGATGGGGGACAGGGTAATGAAAAACTGGTTTTT	CATSRDGGQGNEKLVF
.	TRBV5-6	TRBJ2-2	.	TGTGCCAGCAGGCTGACGGGGGGCGCGGTCGGGGAGCTGTTTTTT	CASRLTGGAVGELFF
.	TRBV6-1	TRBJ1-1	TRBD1	TGTGCCAGCAGTGCTTGGACAGGGGGCAGGGCTTTCTTT	CASSAWTGGRAFF
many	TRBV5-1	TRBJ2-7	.	TGCGCCAGCAGCAACCCCCGAGACAAATACTCCTACGAGCAGTACTTC	CASSNPRDKYSYEQYF
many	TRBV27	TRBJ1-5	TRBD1	TGTGCCAGCAGTAACCCAGGGGGGAATCAGCCCCAGCATTTT	CASSNPGGNQPQHF
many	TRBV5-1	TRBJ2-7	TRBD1	TGCGCCAGCAGCTCACAGGGACAGGCGTACTACGAGCAGTACTTC	CASSSQGQAYYEQYF
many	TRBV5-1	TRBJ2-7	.	TGCGCCAGCAGGGTAGTTCCCTACGAGCAGTACTTC	CASRVVPYEQYF
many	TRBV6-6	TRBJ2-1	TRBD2	TGTGCCAGCAGTTACTCGGAGACTAGCGGGAGTACAGATGAGCAGTTCTTC	CASSYSETSGSTDEQFF
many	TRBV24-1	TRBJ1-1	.	TGTGCCACCTCTCCAGGGAAGAACACTGAAGCTTTCTTT	CATSPGKNTEAFF
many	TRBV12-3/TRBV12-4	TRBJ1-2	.	TGTGCCAGCAGGATCCGAGGAGGCAACTATGGCTACACCTTC	CASRIRGGNYGYTF
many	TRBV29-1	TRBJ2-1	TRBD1	TGCAGCGTTGCGGACAGGGTGGATGAGCAGTTCTTC	CSVADRVDEQFF
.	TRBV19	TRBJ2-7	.	TGTGCCAGTAACGACGGACCCTACGAGCAGTACTTC	CASNDGPYEQYF
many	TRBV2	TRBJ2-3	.	TGTGCCAGCAGGGGGCGCGGCACAGATACGCAGTATTTT	CASRGRGTDTQYF
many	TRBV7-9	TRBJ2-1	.	TGTGCCAGCAGCTTAGAGGCAGGGTTAAGCAATGAGCAGTTCTTC	CASSLEAGLSNEQFF
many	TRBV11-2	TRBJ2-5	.	TGTGCCAGCAGCTTAGGGGGGGAAGAGACCCAGTACTTC	CASSLGGEETQYF
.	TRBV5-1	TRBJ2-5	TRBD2	TGCGCCAGCAGAGATCCGGGACTACAAGAGACCCAGTACTTC	CASRDPGLQETQYF
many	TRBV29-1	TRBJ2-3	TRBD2	TGCAGCGTAGACGGACTAGCGGGGGCCGCGTCAGGCACAGATACGCAGTATTTT	CSVDGLAGAASGTDTQYF
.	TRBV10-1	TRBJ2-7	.	TGCGCCAGCAGTGAGTCAGGTAATCCAAGGAGTACCTACGAGCAGTACTTC	CASSESGNPRSTYEQYF
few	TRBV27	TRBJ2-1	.	TGTGCCAGCAGTCGGACGGGGGCGGTTTACAATGAGCAGTTCTTC	CASSRTGAVYNEQFF
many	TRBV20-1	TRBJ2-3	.	TGCAGTGCCCCCAGGGGCGGGGGAAGCACAGATACGCAGTATTTT	CSAPRGGGSTDTQYF
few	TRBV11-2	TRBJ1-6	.	TGTGCCAGCAGGCGCTGGGGAGACAATTCACCCCTCCACTTT	CASRRWGDNSPLHF
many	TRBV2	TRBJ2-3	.	TGTGCCAGCAGGAGGGACGCCCCCGGTTATACGCAGTATTTT	CASRRDAPGYTQYF
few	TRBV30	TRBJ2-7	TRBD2	TGTGCCTGGGGGCCAGTAGCGGGGAATTACGAGCAGTACTTC	CAWGPVAGNYEQYF
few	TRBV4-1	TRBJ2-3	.	TGCGCCAGCAGCCAAGGACCGGTTGGGACAGATACGCAGTATTTT	CASSQGPVGTDTQYF
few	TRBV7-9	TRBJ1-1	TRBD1	TGTGCCAGCACCTACCTTGGGGGAAGGACAGGAATAGAAGCTTTCTTT	CASTYLGGRTGIEAFF
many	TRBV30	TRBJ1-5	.	TGTGCCTGGAATATAGGGAAAAACCAGCCCCAGCATTTT	CAWNIGKNQPQHF
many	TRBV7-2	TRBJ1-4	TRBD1	TGTGCCAGCAGCTCTAGACAGGGGGGGAATGAAAAACTGTTTTTT	CASSSRQGGNEKLFF